This entry features one T cell receptor beta chain sequence. This sample is drawn from a study of blood T cell repertoires in COVID-19. Study summary: PBMCs, B-cell-depleted T cells, or T cells provided the cDNA or gDNA that made up the material.

Method: immunoSEQ multiplex PCR; TCRdb's copy keeps in-frame clones and lacks some. The sample consists of about 71,000 clones, 75% to 85% of them appearing once. The specimen was peripheral blood. This clonotype was obtained from a man aged 30-40 years with COVID-19, enrolled during active disease.

In nucleotides, the CDR3 is TGTGCCAGTAGTTTGGAGTCCGGGGCCAACGTCCTGACTTTC. Its protein product is CASSLESGANVLTF. The rearrangement uses TRBV19 and TRBJ2-6; unclear D gene. The CDR3 runs to 14 residues. The ends were cut back, 5 bases at V and 4 bases at J, with 9 bases in the middle. Germline V gene sequence: CDR1 LNHDA, CDR2 SQIVND (reference sequence).